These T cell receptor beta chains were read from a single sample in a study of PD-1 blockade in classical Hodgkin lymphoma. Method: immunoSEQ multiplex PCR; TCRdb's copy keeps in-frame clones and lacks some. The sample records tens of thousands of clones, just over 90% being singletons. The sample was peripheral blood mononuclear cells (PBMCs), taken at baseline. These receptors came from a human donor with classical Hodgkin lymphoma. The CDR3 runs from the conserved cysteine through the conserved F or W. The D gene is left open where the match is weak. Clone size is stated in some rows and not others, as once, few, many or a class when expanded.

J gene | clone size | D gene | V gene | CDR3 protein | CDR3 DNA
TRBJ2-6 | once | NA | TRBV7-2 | CASSLAGANVLTF | TGTGCCAGCAGCTTAGCCGGGGCCAACGTCCTGACTTTC
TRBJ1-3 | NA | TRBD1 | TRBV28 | CASSPMGQGGGNTIYF | TGTGCCAGCAGCCCTATGGGACAGGGGGGAGGAAACACCATATATTTT
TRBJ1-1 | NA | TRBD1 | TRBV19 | CASSRDRVGNTEAFF | TGTGCCAGTAGCCGGGACAGGGTTGGAAACACTGAAGCTTTCTTT
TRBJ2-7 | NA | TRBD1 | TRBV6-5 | CASSYIQGSEQYF | TGTGCCAGCAGTTACATACAGGGGAGCGAGCAGTACTTC
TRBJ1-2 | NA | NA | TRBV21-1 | CASTNQDGGDGYTF | TGTGCCAGCACCAACCAGGACGGGGGCGATGGCTACACCTTC
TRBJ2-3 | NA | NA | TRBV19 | CASSIGTFTDTQYF | TGTGCCAGTAGTATAGGGACGTTCACAGATACGCAGTATTTT
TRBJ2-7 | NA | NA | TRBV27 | CASSLKKGVSYEQYF | TGTGCCAGCAGTTTAAAGAAAGGGGTCAGCTACGAGCAGTACTTC
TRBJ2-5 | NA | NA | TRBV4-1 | CASRGPQETQYF | TGCGCCAGCAGGGGGCCGCAAGAGACCCAGTACTTC
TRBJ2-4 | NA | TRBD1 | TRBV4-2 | CASSQDQYGDRGLLDIQYF | TGTGCCAGCAGCCAAGATCAATATGGGGACAGGGGGCTCTTGGACATTCAGTACTTC
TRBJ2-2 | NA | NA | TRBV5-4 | CASSLPGTGNTGELFF | TGTGCCAGCAGCTTGCCCGGGACTGGAAACACCGGGGAGCTGTTTTTT
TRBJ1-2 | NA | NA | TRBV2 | CASAAPGDYGYTF | TGTGCCTCCGCCGCCCCAGGAGATTATGGCTACACCTTC
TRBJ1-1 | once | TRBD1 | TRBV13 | CASSFTGGPNTEAFF | TGTGCCAGCAGCTTCACAGGGGGCCCGAACACTGAAGCTTTCTTT
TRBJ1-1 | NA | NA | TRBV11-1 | CASSPGTEAFF | TGTGCCAGCAGCCCTGGCACTGAAGCTTTCTTT
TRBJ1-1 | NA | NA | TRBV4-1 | CASSQDTLLTGWEMNTEAFF | TGCGCCAGCAGCCAAGATACCCTCCTGACAGGTTGGGAGATGAACACTGAAGCTTTCTTT
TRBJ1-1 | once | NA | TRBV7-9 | CASTNRENTEAFF | TGTGCCAGCACTAACAGGGAGAACACTGAAGCTTTCTTT
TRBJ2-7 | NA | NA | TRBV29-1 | CSVVSYPYEQYF | TGCAGCGTTGTATCCTACCCCTACGAGCAGTACTTC
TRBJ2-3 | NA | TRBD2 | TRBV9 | CASSVGLAGADTQYF | TGTGCCAGCAGCGTAGGACTAGCGGGGGCAGATACGCAGTATTTT
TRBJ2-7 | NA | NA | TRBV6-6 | CASSPREGQVRYF | TGTGCCAGCAGCCCCCGAGAGGGCCAGGTTCGGTACTTC
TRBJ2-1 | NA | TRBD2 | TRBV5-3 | CARSLTSGPESSYNEQFF | TGTGCCAGAAGCTTGACTAGCGGTCCCGAGAGCTCCTACAATGAGCAGTTCTTC
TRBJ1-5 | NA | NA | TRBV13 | CASSLGGADQPQHF | TGTGCCAGCAGCTTAGGGGGCGCCGATCAGCCCCAGCATTTT
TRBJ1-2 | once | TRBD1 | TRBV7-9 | CASSLTDSGTGARWGYTF | TGTGCCAGCAGCTTAACCGATTCCGGGACAGGGGCCCGCTGGGGCTACACCTTC
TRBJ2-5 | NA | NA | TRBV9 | CASSVDPKRRTPGETQYF | TGTGCCAGCAGCGTAGACCCAAAGAGACGCACTCCGGGGGAGACCCAGTACTTC
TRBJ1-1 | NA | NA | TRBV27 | CASSLSSRLSNTEAFF | TGTGCCAGCAGTTTATCCAGTCGCCTCTCGAACACTGAAGCTTTCTTT
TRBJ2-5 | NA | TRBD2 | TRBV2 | CASMLTSGGQVTQYF | TGTGCCAGCATGTTGACTAGCGGGGGCCAAGTGACCCAGTACTTC
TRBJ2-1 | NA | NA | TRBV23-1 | CASSLENEQFF | TGCGCCAGCAGTCTAGAGAATGAGCAGTTCTTC
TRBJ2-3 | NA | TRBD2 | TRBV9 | CASSVGGGSLGLAGSTQYF | TGTGCCAGCAGCGTAGGCGGGGGCTCCTTGGGGCTAGCGGGGAGTACGCAGTATTTT
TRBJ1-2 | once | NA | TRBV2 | CASSGSFTGGGYTF | TGTGCCAGCAGTGGCAGCTTCACCGGGGGTGGCTACACCTTC
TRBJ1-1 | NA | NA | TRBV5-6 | CASSAKAGIRTEAFF | TGTGCCAGCAGCGCAAAAGCGGGTATTCGGACTGAAGCTTTCTTT
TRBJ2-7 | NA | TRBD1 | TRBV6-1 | CASSEGTGGYEQYF | TGTGCCAGCAGTGAGGGGACAGGGGGCTACGAGCAGTACTTC
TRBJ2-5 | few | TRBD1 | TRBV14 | CASRRTGGAQETQYF | TGTGCCAGCAGGCGGACAGGGGGCGCGCAAGAGACCCAGTACTTC
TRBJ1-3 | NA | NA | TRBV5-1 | CASSLVGSSGNTIYF | TGCGCCAGCAGCTTGGTTGGCAGCTCTGGAAACACCATATATTTT
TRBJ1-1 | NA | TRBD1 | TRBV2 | CASRYRDRDTEAFF | TGTGCCAGCAGATACCGGGACAGGGACACTGAAGCTTTCTTT
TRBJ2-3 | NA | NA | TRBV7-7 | CASSLSGSTDTQYF | TGTGCCAGCAGCTTGAGTGGTAGCACAGATACGCAGTATTTT
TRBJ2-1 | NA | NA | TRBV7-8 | CASSLTRGEQFF | TGTGCCAGCAGCTTAACCAGGGGAGAGCAGTTCTTC
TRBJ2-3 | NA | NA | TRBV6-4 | CASSDTGGPTDTQYF | TGTGCCAGCAGTGATACGGGGGGCCCCACAGATACGCAGTATTTT
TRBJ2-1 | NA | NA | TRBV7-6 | CASSYAFSSYNEQFF | TGTGCCAGCAGCTACGCGTTCAGCTCCTACAATGAGCAGTTCTTC
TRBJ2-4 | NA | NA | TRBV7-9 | CASSLGKGYIQYF | TGTGCCAGCAGCTTAGGAAAGGGGTACATTCAGTACTTC
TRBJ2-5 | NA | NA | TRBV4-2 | CASSQDWWGPPQYF | TGTGCCAGCAGCCAAGATTGGTGGGGGCCCCCTCAGTACTTC
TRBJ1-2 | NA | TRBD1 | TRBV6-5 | CASSIRQGAGFGYTF | TGTGCCAGCAGTATTAGACAGGGGGCGGGTTTTGGCTACACCTTC
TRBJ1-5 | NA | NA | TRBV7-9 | CASSLAPQGNNQPQHF | TGTGCCAGCAGCTTAGCCCCACAGGGCAACAATCAGCCCCAGCATTTT
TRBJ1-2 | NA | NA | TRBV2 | CASMTLVWRFSGYTF | TGTGCCAGCATGACCCTAGTGTGGCGTTTTAGTGGCTACACCTTC
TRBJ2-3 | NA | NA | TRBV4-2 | CASSQAVATDYGNTDTQYF | TGTGCCAGCAGCCAAGCGGTGGCAACGGACTACGGCAACACAGATACGCAGTATTTT
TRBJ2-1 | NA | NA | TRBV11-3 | CASSPDPGYNEQFF | TGTGCCAGCAGCCCAGACCCGGGATACAATGAGCAGTTCTTC
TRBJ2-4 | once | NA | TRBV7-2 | CASSLDGGWGAQNIQYF | TGTGCCAGCAGCTTAGACGGCGGATGGGGGGCCCAAAACATTCAGTACTTC
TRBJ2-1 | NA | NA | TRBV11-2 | CASSLWTPPSYNEQFF | TGTGCCAGCAGCTTATGGACACCACCCTCCTACAATGAGCAGTTCTTC
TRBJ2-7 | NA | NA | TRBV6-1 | CAVSEGPYEQYF | TGTGCCGTGTCCGAGGGGCCCTACGAGCAGTACTTC
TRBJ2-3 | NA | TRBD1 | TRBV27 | CASSRDGTGITDTQYF | TGTGCCAGCAGTCGGGACGGGACAGGGATCACAGATACGCAGTATTTT
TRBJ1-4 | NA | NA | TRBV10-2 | CASSEGGGEKLFF | TGCGCCAGCAGTGAGGGGGGCGGTGAAAAACTGTTTTTT
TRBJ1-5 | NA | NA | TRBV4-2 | CASSQREGQPQHF | TGTGCCAGCAGCCAACGGGAGGGTCAGCCCCAGCATTTT
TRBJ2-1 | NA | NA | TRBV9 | CASSVGTEQFF | TGTGCCAGCAGCGTAGGCACGGAGCAGTTCTTC